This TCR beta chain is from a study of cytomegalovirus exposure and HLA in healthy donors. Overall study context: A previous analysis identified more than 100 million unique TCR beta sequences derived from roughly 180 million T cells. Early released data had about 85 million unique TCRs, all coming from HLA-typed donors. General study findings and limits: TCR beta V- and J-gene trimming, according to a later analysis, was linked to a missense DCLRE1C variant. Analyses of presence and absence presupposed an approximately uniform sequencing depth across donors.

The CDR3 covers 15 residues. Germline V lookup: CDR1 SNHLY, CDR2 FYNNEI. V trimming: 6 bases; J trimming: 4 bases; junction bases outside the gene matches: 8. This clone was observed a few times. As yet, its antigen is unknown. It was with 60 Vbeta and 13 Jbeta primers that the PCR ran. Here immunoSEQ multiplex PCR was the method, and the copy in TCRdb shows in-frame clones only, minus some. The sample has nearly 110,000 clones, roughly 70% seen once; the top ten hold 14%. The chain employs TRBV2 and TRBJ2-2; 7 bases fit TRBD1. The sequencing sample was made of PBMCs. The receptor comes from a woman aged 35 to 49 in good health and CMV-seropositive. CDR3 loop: CASRYGTEPTGELFF. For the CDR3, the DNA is TGTGCCAGCAGATACGGGACAGAGCCCACCGGGGAGCTGTTTTTT.